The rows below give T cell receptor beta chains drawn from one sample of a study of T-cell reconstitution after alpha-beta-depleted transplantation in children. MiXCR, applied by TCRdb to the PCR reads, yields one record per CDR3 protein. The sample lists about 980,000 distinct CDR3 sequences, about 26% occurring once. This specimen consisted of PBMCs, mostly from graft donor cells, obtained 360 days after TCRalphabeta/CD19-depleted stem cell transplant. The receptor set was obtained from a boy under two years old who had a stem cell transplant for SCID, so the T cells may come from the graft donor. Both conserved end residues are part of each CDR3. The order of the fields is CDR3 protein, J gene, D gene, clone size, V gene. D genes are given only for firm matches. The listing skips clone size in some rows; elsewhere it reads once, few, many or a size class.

CDR3 protein: CASSWGGETQYF
J gene: TRBJ2-5
D gene: -
clone size: many
V gene: TRBV5-1

CDR3 protein: CSADNSGANVLTF
J gene: TRBJ2-6
D gene: -
clone size: -
V gene: TRBV20-1

CDR3 protein: CAISGGEGSYNEQFF
J gene: TRBJ2-1
D gene: TRBD2
clone size: few
V gene: TRBV10-3

CDR3 protein: CASSRNTQYF
J gene: TRBJ2-3
D gene: -
clone size: -
V gene: TRBV21-1

CDR3 protein: CASGWPTEGTDTQYF
J gene: TRBJ2-3
D gene: -
clone size: -
V gene: TRBV12-5

CDR3 protein: CASSRGQGAAFF
J gene: TRBJ1-1
D gene: TRBD1
clone size: -
V gene: TRBV6-5

CDR3 protein: CASSQVGGEEQYF
J gene: TRBJ2-7
D gene: -
clone size: once
V gene: TRBV4-1

CDR3 protein: CASSGYRSPYEQYF
J gene: TRBJ2-7
D gene: -
clone size: -
V gene: TRBV11-1

CDR3 protein: CASPRDPSYNEQFF
J gene: TRBJ2-1
D gene: -
clone size: -
V gene: TRBV23-1

CDR3 protein: CSARTSRGPLGTQYF
J gene: TRBJ2-5
D gene: TRBD1
clone size: -
V gene: TRBV20-1

CDR3 protein: CSGTGNTYEQYF
J gene: TRBJ2-7
D gene: -
clone size: few
V gene: TRBV20-1

CDR3 protein: CASSVDMDYGYTF
J gene: TRBJ1-2
D gene: -
clone size: few
V gene: TRBV9

CDR3 protein: CASSFKGLATDTQYF
J gene: TRBJ2-3
D gene: TRBD2
clone size: -
V gene: TRBV25-1

CDR3 protein: CASSLSAGANTEAFF
J gene: TRBJ1-1
D gene: -
clone size: -
V gene: TRBV28

CDR3 protein: CASSLSTFGGGTYEQYF
J gene: TRBJ2-7
D gene: TRBD2
clone size: -
V gene: TRBV5-1

CDR3 protein: CASSLAGGRDEQFF
J gene: TRBJ2-1
D gene: TRBD2
clone size: few
V gene: TRBV12-3/TRBV12-4

CDR3 protein: CASSQEDRVYGNEQFF
J gene: TRBJ2-1
D gene: TRBD1
clone size: -
V gene: TRBV4-1

CDR3 protein: CASSFVSGGIYEQYF
J gene: TRBJ2-7
D gene: TRBD2
clone size: few
V gene: TRBV12-3/TRBV12-4

CDR3 protein: CATSRDSWEKGNIQYF
J gene: TRBJ2-4
D gene: -
clone size: -
V gene: TRBV15

CDR3 protein: CATSNRRRGETQYF
J gene: TRBJ2-5
D gene: -
clone size: few
V gene: TRBV15

CDR3 protein: CSARIPGLENIQYF
J gene: TRBJ2-4
D gene: TRBD2
clone size: few
V gene: TRBV20-1

CDR3 protein: CASGPGDMNTEAFF
J gene: TRBJ1-1
D gene: -
clone size: few
V gene: TRBV12-3/TRBV12-4

CDR3 protein: CASSIRQTDTQYF
J gene: TRBJ2-3
D gene: -
clone size: -
V gene: TRBV5-1